These T cell receptor beta chains were read from a single sample in a study of T cell clones after liver transplantation. Produced via immunoSEQ multiplex PCR; TCRdb's table is partial and in-frame only. The table shows 65,000 to 90,000 clones, with more than 90% occurring only once. This specimen consisted of CD4+ T cells from blood, obtained before liver transplant. These receptors originate from a human donor who received a liver transplant. CDR3s include the opening cysteine and the closing phenylalanine or tryptophan. D genes are given only for firm matches. Where a row states a size, it is once, few, many or the class of an expanded clone; other rows omit it.

clone size	V gene	J gene	D gene	CDR3 protein	CDR3 DNA
.	TRBV15	TRBJ2-1	.	CATSRDNSQFF	TGTGCCACCAGCAGAGACAACAGTCAGTTCTTC
.	TRBV10-1	TRBJ2-7	TRBD2	CASSTSGRNEQYF	TGCGCCAGCAGTACTAGCGGGAGGAACGAGCAGTACTTC
once	TRBV6-4	TRBJ1-5	.	CASKQRVGVNSNQPQHF	TGTGCCAGCAAACAAAGGGTGGGAGTTAATAGCAATCAGCCCCAGCATTTT
once	TRBV6-1	TRBJ2-7	.	CASSETPPQGMQGGRYEQYF	TGTGCCAGCAGTGAAACCCCCCCCCAGGGGATGCAGGGGGGCCGCTACGAGCAGTACTTC
.	TRBV2	TRBJ2-7	.	CASSRRPPGQVGYEQYF	TGTGCCAGCAGTAGGAGGCCCCCGGGACAAGTGGGCTACGAGCAGTACTTC
.	TRBV30	TRBJ2-6	.	CAWGTGTSGANVLTF	TGTGCCTGGGGGACGGGAACCTCTGGGGCCAACGTCCTGACTTTC
.	TRBV11-2	TRBJ2-5	TRBD1	CASSLPGQGRETQYF	TGTGCCAGCAGCTTACCGGGACAGGGTAGGGAGACCCAGTACTTC
.	TRBV10-2	TRBJ2-6	.	CASRADRHAGANVLTF	TGCGCCAGCAGAGCCGACAGGCATGCTGGGGCCAACGTCCTGACTTTC
.	TRBV5-1	TRBJ1-1	.	CASSPLIPTEAFF	TGCGCCAGCAGCCCCTTGATCCCGACTGAAGCTTTCTTT
.	TRBV7-2	TRBJ2-1	TRBD1	CASSLRQGAGQFF	TGTGCCAGCAGCTTGAGACAGGGGGCGGGTCAGTTCTTC
.	TRBV15	TRBJ2-3	TRBD1	CATSRVPGGRGGDTQYF	TGTGCCACCAGCAGAGTTCCAGGGGGAAGAGGGGGAGATACGCAGTATTTT
.	TRBV9	TRBJ1-5	.	CASSTGWDQPQHF	TGTGCCAGCTCCACAGGTTGGGATCAGCCCCAGCATTTT
.	TRBV2	TRBJ2-2	TRBD1	CASGRDSNTGELFF	TGTGCCAGCGGCCGGGACAGTAACACCGGGGAGCTGTTTTTT
.	TRBV19	TRBJ2-1	TRBD2	CASSSGRGSGEQFF	TGTGCCAGTAGTAGTGGGAGGGGTAGCGGTGAGCAGTTCTTC
.	TRBV4-2	TRBJ2-1	.	CASSQDWTINEQFF	TGTGCCAGCAGCCAAGACTGGACTATCAATGAGCAGTTCTTC
.	TRBV30	TRBJ1-1	.	CAWSLGGQPNTEAFF	TGTGCCTGGAGTTTAGGAGGTCAGCCGAACACTGAAGCTTTCTTT
.	TRBV6-1	TRBJ2-5	TRBD1	CASRGTVQETQYF	TGTGCCAGCAGAGGGACAGTCCAAGAGACCCAGTACTTC
.	TRBV6-1	TRBJ2-3	TRBD1	CASSGRTGGVRDTQYF	TGTGCCAGCAGTGGAAGGACAGGGGGCGTTCGAGATACGCAGTATTTT
.	TRBV9	TRBJ2-1	.	CASSVASSPHPNEQFF	TGTGCCAGCAGCGTAGCTTCGTCTCCCCATCCAAATGAGCAGTTCTTC
.	TRBV4-2	TRBJ2-7	.	CASSQGQTYEQYF	TGTGCCAGCAGCCAAGGGCAGACCTACGAGCAGTACTTC
.	TRBV28	TRBJ2-1	TRBD2	CASSSVAGVIYNEQFF	TGTGCCAGCAGTTCGGTAGCGGGAGTTATATACAATGAGCAGTTCTTC
.	TRBV10-3	TRBJ2-6	.	CAISESRGRGSGANVLTF	TGTGCCATCAGTGAGAGCAGGGGGAGGGGCTCTGGGGCCAACGTCCTGACTTTC
.	TRBV11-2	TRBJ2-3	.	CASSRWSSSQYF	TGTGCCAGCAGCAGATGGAGTTCATCGCAGTATTTT
.	TRBV5-6	TRBJ1-2	.	CASSLLQGDGYTF	TGTGCCAGCAGCTTGCTCCAGGGCGATGGCTACACCTTC
.	TRBV2	TRBJ2-1	TRBD2	CASGHTSGVVYEQFF	TGTGCCAGCGGACACACTAGCGGTGTGGTCTATGAGCAGTTCTTC
.	TRBV28	TRBJ1-5	TRBD1	CASTKTGQPQHF	TGTGCCAGCACCAAGACAGGGCAGCCCCAGCATTTT
.	TRBV28	TRBJ1-3	.	CASSLPGRLSGNTIYF	TGTGCCAGCAGTTTACCGGGACGACTCTCTGGAAACACCATATATTTT
.	TRBV9	TRBJ1-1	.	CASSDQGGNTEAFF	TGTGCCAGCAGCGACCAGGGCGGGAACACTGAAGCTTTCTTT
.	TRBV4-3	TRBJ1-1	.	CASSQDLAEGTEAFF	TGCGCCAGCAGCCAAGATCTGGCAGAAGGGACTGAAGCTTTCTTT
.	TRBV7-2	TRBJ2-5	.	CASSQIGGIQETQYF	TGTGCCAGCAGCCAAATCGGTGGGATTCAAGAGACCCAGTACTTC
few	TRBV2	TRBJ2-5	.	CASSGAQSGETQYF	TGTGCCAGCAGTGGGGCTCAGTCCGGGGAGACCCAGTACTTC
.	TRBV4-1	TRBJ2-7	.	CASSLGHEQYF	TGCGCCAGCAGCCTTGGGCACGAGCAGTACTTC
once	TRBV29-1	TRBJ1-1	.	CSTTGTMNTEAFF	TGCAGCACCACCGGGACAATGAACACTGAAGCTTTCTTT
.	TRBV9	TRBJ1-2	.	CASSVGSQGYYGYTF	TGTGCCAGCAGCGTAGGCTCACAGGGATACTATGGCTACACCTTC
.	TRBV7-3	TRBJ2-2	.	CASSLLGGFTGELFF	TGTGCCAGCAGCCTTCTCGGGGGTTTTACCGGGGAGCTGTTTTTT
.	TRBV28	TRBJ2-7	TRBD1	CASTTRQGRDEQYF	TGTGCCAGTACCACGAGACAGGGTCGCGACGAGCAGTACTTC
once	TRBV5-4	TRBJ2-1	TRBD1	CASSWGQGDYNEQFF	TGTGCCAGCAGCTGGGGACAGGGGGACTACAATGAGCAGTTCTTC
.	TRBV4-2	TRBJ2-1	TRBD1	CASSQVGTGAYNEQFF	TGTGCCAGCAGCCAGGTGGGGACAGGGGCCTACAATGAGCAGTTCTTC
.	TRBV7-2	TRBJ2-7	.	CASSLVGLENEQYF	TGTGCCAGCAGCTTAGTAGGTCTTGAAAACGAGCAGTACTTC
.	TRBV2	TRBJ2-5	.	CASRWRLGTQYF	TGTGCCAGCAGGTGGAGGCTGGGGACCCAGTACTTC